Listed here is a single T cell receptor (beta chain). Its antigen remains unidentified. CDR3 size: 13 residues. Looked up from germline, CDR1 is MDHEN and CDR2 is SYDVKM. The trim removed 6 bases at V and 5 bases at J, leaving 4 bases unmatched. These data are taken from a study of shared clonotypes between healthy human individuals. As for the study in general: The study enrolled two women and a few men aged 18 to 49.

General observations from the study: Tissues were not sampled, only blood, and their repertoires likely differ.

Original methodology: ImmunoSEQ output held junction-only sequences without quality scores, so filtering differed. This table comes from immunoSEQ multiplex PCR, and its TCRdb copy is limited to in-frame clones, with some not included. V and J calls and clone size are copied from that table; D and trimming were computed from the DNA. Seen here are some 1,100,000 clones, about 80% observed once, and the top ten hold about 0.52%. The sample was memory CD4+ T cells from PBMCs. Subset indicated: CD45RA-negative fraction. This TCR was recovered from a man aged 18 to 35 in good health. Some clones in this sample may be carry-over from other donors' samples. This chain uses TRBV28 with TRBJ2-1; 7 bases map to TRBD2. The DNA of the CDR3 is TGTGCCAGCAGCGGGGGGTACAACAATGAGCAGTTCTTC. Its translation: CASSGGYNNEQFF.